This is a list of T cell receptor beta chains from one sample in a study of radiation and T cells in renal cell carcinoma. Method: immunoSEQ multiplex PCR; TCRdb's copy keeps in-frame clones and lacks some. This sample carries 20,000 to 25,000 clones, roughly 60% of them seen once, and the ten largest clones take 22%. The sample here was tumor tissue, taken from a patient whose treatment was nephrectomy without radiotherapy. Every receptor here comes from a middle-aged man with renal cell carcinoma. CDR3s include the opening cysteine and the closing phenylalanine or tryptophan. The order of the fields is V gene, D gene, clone size, J gene, CDR3 protein, CDR3 DNA. A D gene is named only where the DNA matches it firmly. Only part of the rows carry a size: once, few, many, or a class if the clone is expanded.

TRBV6-1	.	.	TRBJ1-4	CASSVGPPNEKLFF	TGTGCCAGCAGTGTGGGGCCCCCTAATGAAAAACTGTTTTTT
TRBV7-6	.	.	TRBJ2-1	CASSLGPGVYNEQFF	TGTGCCAGCAGCTTAGGGCCGGGAGTATACAATGAGCAGTTCTTC
TRBV11-2	.	.	TRBJ2-5	CASGASHQETQYF	TGTGCCAGCGGCGCTAGTCATCAAGAGACCCAGTACTTC
TRBV7-9	TRBD1	.	TRBJ2-3	CASSLRDRGTDTQYF	TGTGCCAGCAGTCTCCGGGACAGGGGAACAGATACGCAGTATTTT
TRBV6-5	TRBD1	.	TRBJ2-3	CASSRDRLRKDTQYF	TGTGCCAGCAGCCGGGACAGACTTCGAAAGGATACGCAGTATTTT
TRBV7-2	.	few	TRBJ1-1	CASSPRVGSTEAFF	TGTGCCAGCAGCCCCCGGGTAGGCTCCACTGAAGCTTTCTTT
TRBV18	.	medium-sized	TRBJ2-2	CASSPMSGELFF	TGTGCCAGCTCACCAATGTCGGGGGAGCTGTTTTTT
TRBV28	TRBD1	.	TRBJ2-3	CASMRERRQGADTQYF	TGTGCCAGCATGCGGGAAAGACGACAGGGGGCAGATACGCAGTATTTT
TRBV6-5	TRBD2	.	TRBJ2-2	CASTLAAGELFF	TGTGCCAGCACCCTAGCGGCCGGGGAGCTGTTTTTT
TRBV6-1	.	.	TRBJ1-2	CASRNWDVGYTF	TGTGCCAGCAGAAACTGGGACGTTGGCTACACCTTC
TRBV29-1	TRBD1	.	TRBJ1-1	CSVENPGTGRTEAFF	TGCAGCGTTGAGAATCCCGGGACAGGCAGGACTGAAGCTTTCTTT
TRBV18	.	few	TRBJ1-2	CASSPGRGAYGYTF	TGTGCCAGCTCACCAGGGAGGGGCGCCTATGGCTACACCTTC
TRBV7-2	.	.	TRBJ2-5	CASSLLGPQETQYF	TGTGCCAGCAGCTTACTGGGGCCACAAGAGACCCAGTACTTC
TRBV10-2	.	.	TRBJ2-3	CASRGGDGIDTQYF	TGCGCCAGCAGGGGGGGAGACGGGATAGATACGCAGTATTTT
TRBV28	TRBD2	.	TRBJ2-7	CASSSISGRGYEQYF	TGTGCCAGCAGTTCAATTAGCGGGAGGGGCTACGAGCAGTACTTC
TRBV5-1	TRBD2	.	TRBJ2-1	CASSHVTRSSGRGEQFF	TGCGCCAGCAGTCACGTAACGAGGTCTAGCGGGAGAGGTGAGCAGTTCTTC
TRBV9	TRBD1	.	TRBJ2-4	CASSYRTGGNIQYF	TGTGCCAGCAGCTATAGGACAGGGGGAAACATTCAGTACTTC
TRBV29-1	TRBD1	.	TRBJ1-1	CSALTGLNTEAFF	TGCAGCGCCTTGACAGGGCTGAACACTGAAGCTTTCTTT
TRBV6-1	.	medium-sized	TRBJ1-1	CASPKAREAFF	TGTGCCAGCCCTAAGGCCCGGGAAGCTTTCTTT
TRBV5-1	.	.	TRBJ2-3	CASSPFGFSETSTDTQYF	TGCGCCAGCAGCCCCTTCGGATTTAGCGAGACTAGCACAGATACGCAGTATTTT
TRBV6-1	TRBD1	.	TRBJ2-1	CASNSGTGPYNEQFF	TGTGCCTCAAACTCCGGGACAGGGCCCTACAATGAGCAGTTCTTC
TRBV30	.	few	TRBJ2-1	CAWNGAGNEQFF	TGTGCCTGGAACGGGGCCGGCAATGAGCAGTTCTTC
TRBV4-1	TRBD2	.	TRBJ2-3	CASSLSGGRDTQYF	TGCGCCAGCAGCCTTAGCGGGGGGAGAGATACGCAGTATTTT
TRBV6-5	.	.	TRBJ2-2	CASSYVGLGELFF	TGTGCCAGCAGTTACGTTGGTCTCGGGGAGCTGTTTTTT
TRBV2	.	.	TRBJ2-3	CASIRTTRHRGGTDTQYF	TGTGCCAGCATACGGACGACTCGACACCGTGGGGGAACAGATACGCAGTATTTT
TRBV19	TRBD1	.	TRBJ1-2	CASSRGQGHGYTF	TGTGCCAGTAGTAGGGGACAGGGGCATGGCTACACCTTC
TRBV7-6	TRBD1	.	TRBJ2-4	CASSPTLYRGRNIQYF	TGTGCCAGCAGCCCTACGTTATACAGGGGGCGGAACATTCAGTACTTC
TRBV5-1	.	few	TRBJ1-6	CASSLDGAALNSPLHF	TGCGCCAGCAGCTTGGATGGGGCCGCCCTTAATTCACCCCTCCACTTT
TRBV5-1	TRBD1	.	TRBJ2-1	CASSSTGTGANEQFF	TGCGCCAGCAGCTCAACCGGGACAGGGGCTAATGAGCAGTTCTTC
TRBV4-1	TRBD1	.	TRBJ1-5	CASSQGTGWGGQPQHF	TGCGCCAGCAGCCAAGGGACAGGCTGGGGGGGTCAGCCCCAGCATTTT
TRBV7-9	TRBD2	.	TRBJ2-2	CASSLDEGLAGAYTGELFF	TGTGCCAGCAGCTTAGATGAGGGGCTAGCGGGGGCCTACACCGGGGAGCTGTTTTTT
TRBV19	.	few	TRBJ1-1	CASRQWNTEAFF	TGTGCCAGTCGACAGTGGAACACTGAAGCTTTCTTT
TRBV5-5	TRBD1	.	TRBJ1-4	CASSLVQGVAENEKLFF	TGTGCCAGCAGCTTGGTACAGGGGGTCGCGGAGAATGAAAAACTGTTTTTT
TRBV5-6	TRBD1	.	TRBJ2-7	CASSVGQGAREQYF	TGTGCCAGCAGCGTAGGACAGGGGGCGCGTGAGCAGTACTTC
TRBV6-5	TRBD1	.	TRBJ1-5	CASRTRQGNQPQHF	TGTGCCAGCAGAACCCGACAGGGAAATCAGCCCCAGCATTTT
TRBV28	.	.	TRBJ1-1	CASSGLMGAGTEAFF	TGTGCCAGCAGTGGTCTGATGGGGGCAGGTACTGAAGCTTTCTTT
TRBV29-1	.	.	TRBJ2-2	CSASRTNTGELFF	TGCAGCGCCTCCCGTACGAACACCGGGGAGCTGTTTTTT
TRBV5-1	TRBD1	.	TRBJ2-3	CASSSRTGGTDTQYF	TGCGCCAGCAGCTCCCGGACAGGAGGCACAGATACGCAGTATTTT
TRBV4-3	.	.	TRBJ2-2	CASSQDENRAVTGELFF	TGCGCCAGCAGCCAAGATGAAAACAGGGCGGTAACCGGGGAGCTGTTTTTT
TRBV15	.	few	TRBJ1-1	CAVPRGGTEAFF	TGTGCTGTCCCGAGGGGGGGAACTGAAGCTTTCTTT
TRBV14	TRBD2	once	TRBJ2-1	CASSQDPSSTSGLYNEQFF	TGTGCCAGCAGCCAAGATCCCTCCTCAACTAGCGGACTCTACAATGAGCAGTTCTTC
TRBV19	TRBD1	.	TRBJ2-7	CASRRTGTGAYEQYF	TGTGCCAGTAGGAGGACCGGGACAGGGGCGTACGAGCAGTACTTC
TRBV28	.	.	TRBJ1-5	CASSGYGQSRYSNQPQHF	TGTGCCAGCAGTGGATATGGACAGAGCAGATATAGCAATCAGCCCCAGCATTTT